This note documents a single T cell receptor (beta chain) sequence. Its antigen is unknown. The data are from a study of shared clonotypes between healthy human individuals. Findings and caveats of the study: About 5% of naive CD4 clonotypes were common to four donors. In general, naive subsets displayed greater estimated richness than memory subsets did. Sequencing of the sorted subsets was shown by rarefaction to be incomplete despite large depth.

Using immunoSEQ multiplex PCR, the repertoire was profiled, and TCRdb retains in-frame clones only, with some absent. The sample carries some 900,000 clones, 76% recorded once. V lost 3 bases to trimming and J lost 6 bases, with 9 bases between them. This CDR3 comprises 13 residues. Germline V gene lookup returns CDR1 MNHNS and CDR2 SASEGT. V usage is TRBV6-1 and J usage is TRBJ2-1, with D perhaps assigned TRBD1 or TRBD2 (6 bases each). The origin of this receptor is a man between 18 and 35 years old in good health. Sequencing was carried out using memory CD4+ T cells sorted from blood. Subset in this sample: CD45RA-negative fraction. CDR3 in amino acids: CASSERGVNEQFF. The DNA of the CDR3 is TGTGCCAGCAGTGAGAGGGGGGTCAATGAGCAGTTCTTC.